The 18 T cell receptor beta chains given below trace back to one sample, sequenced in a study of T cell clones after liver transplantation. TCRdb's table, derived via immunoSEQ multiplex PCR, lists solely in-frame clones and lacks some. The sample lists about 18,000 clones, around 90% seen once, with 13% in the top ten. Sequenced material: CD8+ T cells from blood, taken before liver transplant. Receptor source: a human donor who received a liver transplant.

The rearrangement links TRBV30 to TRBJ1-5, with D tentatively TRBD1 (6 bases). The CDR3 length is 14 residues. Germline V gene lookup returns CDR1 GTSNPN and CDR2 SVGIG (reference sequence). The V gene lost 0 bases and the J gene lost 3 bases, with 9 bases spanning the gap. CDR3 bases: TGTGCCTGGAGTGTACCAGGGGACAATCAGCCCCAGCATTTT. Translating it yields CAWSVPGDNQPQHF.

V is TRBV28 and J is TRBJ1-4, with D uncertain. Trimming shortened V by 2 bases and J by 0 bases, and 10 bases separated the two germline ends. This CDR3 is 16 amino acids long. Germline lookup yields CDR1 MDHEN and CDR2 SYDVKM. CDR3 DNA sequence: TGTGCCAGCAGTTTAGACAAGCAGTCAACTAATGAAAAACTGTTTTTT. Translated: CASSLDKQSTNEKLFF.

The chain employs TRBV27 and TRBJ1-1; D is unresolved. V was pared by 5 bases and J by 0 bases, with 16 bases between. CDR1 is MNHEY and CDR2 is SMNVEV in the germline V gene (reference sequence). This CDR3 has 16 residues. CDR3 nucleotide sequence: TGTGCCAGCAGTCCCACCCCACGATCCATGAACACTGAAGCTTTCTTT. It translates to CASSPTPRSMNTEAFF.

The chain uses TRBV5-6 and TRBJ2-7; D might be TRBD2 (5 bases). The CDR3 length is 15 residues. In germline, CDR1 is SGHDT, CDR2 YYEEEE. V was shortened by 2 bases and J by 5 bases, with 17 bases between the two germline ends. The CDR3 is CASSFYSGISHEQYF. The CDR3 DNA reads TGTGCCAGCAGCTTTTATTCCGGGATTTCCCACGAGCAGTACTTC.

V gene TRBV15 combines with J gene TRBJ2-1; TRBD2 matches 11 bases. The junction had 2 bases not matched to a gene; V was cut back by 6 bases and J by 7 bases. Looked up from germline, CDR1 is LNHNV and CDR2 is YYDKDF (reference sequence). This CDR3 is built from 13 residues. For the CDR3, the DNA is TGTGCCACCAGTCTAGCGGGAGGAAATGAGCAGTTCTTC. It translates to CATSLAGGNEQFF.

The chain is built from TRBV2 and TRBJ1-3; unclear D gene. Germline V gives CDR1 SNHLY, CDR2 FYNNEI. V was clipped by 7 bases and J by 3 bases, with 19 bases between them. This CDR3 has 16 amino acids. CDR3 protein: CASISGGRRSGNTIYF. DNA for the CDR3: TGTGCCAGCATAAGCGGTGGGAGGAGAAGTGGAAACACCATATATTTT.

The chain carries TRBV27 and TRBJ2-7; D not resolved. Trimming stripped 4 bases from V and 2 bases from J, with 3 bases between. This CDR3 comprises 11 residues. Looked up from germline, CDR1 is MNHEY and CDR2 is SMNVEV (reference sequence). The CDR3 nucleotides read TGTGCCAGCAGTTCCGCCTACGAGCAGTACTTC. It encodes CASSSAYEQYF.

The V and J genes are TRBV21-1 and TRBJ1-5. TRBV21-1 is described as a pseudogene. CDR3 length: 15 amino acids. CDR3 bases: TGTGCCAGCAGCAAAGAGGGGAGGTGGTATCAGCCCCAGCATTTT. Protein sequence: CASSKEGRWYQPQHF.

The rearrangement uses TRBV4-1 and TRBJ2-7; D unresolved. The CDR3 covers 13 residues. Per germline, CDR1 MGHRA and CDR2 YSYEKL. With 0 bases removed from V and 3 bases from J, the gap between germline ends came to 6 bases. The CDR3 sequence: CASSQEAGYEQYF. The CDR3 DNA follows: TGCGCCAGCAGCCAAGAGGCTGGCTACGAGCAGTACTTC.

In this sample, this clone turned up once. The chain links TRBV11-2 to TRBJ2-1; D perhaps matches TRBD1 (6 bases). With 2 bases removed from V and 2 bases from J, the gap between germline ends came to 10 bases. In germline, CDR1 is SGHAT, CDR2 FQNNGV. The CDR3 runs to 15 residues. The CDR3 sequence is CASSLRDRTYNEQFF. The CDR3 region has the DNA TGTGCCAGCAGCTTAAGAGACAGGACCTACAATGAGCAGTTCTTC.

As DNA, the CDR3 is TGTGCCAGTAGTACGGGACAGAGGAACACTGAAGCTTTCTTT. Translating gives CASSTGQRNTEAFF. The chain employs TRBV19 and TRBJ1-1; 7 nucleotides align to TRBD1. CDR1 and CDR2 from the germline V gene are LNHDA and SQIVND (reference sequence). This CDR3 is 14 amino acids long. V shed 4 bases and J 1 base; nucleotides not matched to a gene: 3.

The chain combines TRBV27 with TRBJ2-5; 9 bases fit TRBD2. This CDR3 has 18 amino acids. Per germline, CDR1 MNHEY and CDR2 SMNVEV (reference sequence). The trim removed 1 base at V and 4 bases at J, leaving 13 bases unmatched. Here the CDR3 DNA reads TGTGCCAGCAGTTTATTTTCGGTTAGCGGGAGCGGGATAGAGACCCAGTACTTC. As protein: CASSLFSVSGSGIETQYF.

The chain is built from TRBV5-1 and TRBJ2-2, with 7 nucleotides matching TRBD1. This CDR3 comprises 14 residues. Germline trimming cut 6 bases from V and 7 bases from J; bases unmatched to any gene: 9. Germline lookup yields CDR1 SGHRS and CDR2 YFSETQ. The CDR3 reads CASTDRESNGELFF. CDR3 DNA sequence: TGCGCCAGCACCGACAGGGAATCTAACGGGGAGCTGTTTTTT.

V usage is TRBV27 and J usage is TRBJ2-1; 9 positions match TRBD1. The CDR3 consists of 13 residues. V was clipped by 4 bases and J by 7 bases; unmatched bases: 2. Germline V gene sequence: CDR1 MNHEY, CDR2 SMNVEV (reference sequence). Here the CDR3 reads CASSSGQGNEQFF. The CDR3 coding sequence is TGTGCCAGCAGTTCAGGACAGGGGAATGAGCAGTTCTTC.

The chain uses TRBV19 and TRBJ2-3; no clear D gene. Trimming left V 10 bases short and J 1 base short, with 3 bases between. The CDR3 covers 10 residues. In germline, CDR1 is LNHDA, CDR2 SQIVND (reference sequence). The CDR3 nucleotides are TGTGCCACCCGCACAGATACGCAGTATTTT. Translating it yields CATRTDTQYF.

In nucleotides, the CDR3 is TGTGCCAGCAGTCCCACAGGGGTGCGGCCGAACACTGAAGCTTTCTTT. Its protein product is CASSPTGVRPNTEAFF. This chain links TRBV2 with TRBJ1-1; 7 nucleotides agree with TRBD1. Germline assignment: CDR1 SNHLY and CDR2 FYNNEI. The CDR3 runs to 16 residues. Trimming took 5 bases from V and 1 from J; bases not matched to a gene: 10.

This chain connects TRBV27 to TRBJ1-2; no definite D call. Per the germline V gene, CDR1 is MNHEY and CDR2 is SMNVEV (reference sequence). This CDR3 region has 14 residues. V was pared by 4 bases and J by 2 bases, with 11 bases between. Here the CDR3 reads CASSSSTRNYGYTF. The CDR3 region has the DNA TGTGCCAGCAGTTCATCCACCAGGAACTATGGCTACACCTTC.

This rearrangement joins TRBV5-4 to TRBJ2-5, with 10 bases aligning to TRBD1. Trimming cost V 3 bases and J 0 bases; bases outside gene matches: 5. The CDR3 consists of 16 residues. Germline loops: CDR1 SGHNT, CDR2 YYREEE (reference sequence). The DNA for the CDR3 is TGTGCCAGCAGCTCATGGGACAGGGGCTACCAAGAGACCCAGTACTTC. Amino acid sequence: CASSSWDRGYQETQYF.